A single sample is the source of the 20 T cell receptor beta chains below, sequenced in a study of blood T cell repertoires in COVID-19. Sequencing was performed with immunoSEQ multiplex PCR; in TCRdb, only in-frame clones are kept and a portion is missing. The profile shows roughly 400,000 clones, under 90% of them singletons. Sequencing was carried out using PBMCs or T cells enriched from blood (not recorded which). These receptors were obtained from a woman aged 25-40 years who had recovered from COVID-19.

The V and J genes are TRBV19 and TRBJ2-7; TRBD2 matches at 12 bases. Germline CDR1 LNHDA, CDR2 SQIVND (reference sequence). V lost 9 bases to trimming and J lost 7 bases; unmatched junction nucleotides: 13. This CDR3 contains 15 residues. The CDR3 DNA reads TGTGCCAGCCGAAACCTAGCGGGGGGGCCGGGGGAGCAGTACTTC. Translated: CASRNLAGGPGEQYF.

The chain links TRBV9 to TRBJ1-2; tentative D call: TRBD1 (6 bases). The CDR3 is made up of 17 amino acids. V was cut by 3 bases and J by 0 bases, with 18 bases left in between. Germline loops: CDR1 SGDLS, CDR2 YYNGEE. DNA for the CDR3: TGTGCCAGCAGCGAGGGGCCTACAGGGCGAGCTAACTATGGCTACACCTTC. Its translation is CASSEGPTGRANYGYTF.

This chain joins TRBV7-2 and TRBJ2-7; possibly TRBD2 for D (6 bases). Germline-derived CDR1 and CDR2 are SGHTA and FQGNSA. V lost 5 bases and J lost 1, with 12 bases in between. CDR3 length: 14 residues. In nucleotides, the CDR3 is TGTGCCAGCAGCCCCCCGGGGGTATCCTACGAGCAGTACTTC. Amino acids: CASSPPGVSYEQYF.

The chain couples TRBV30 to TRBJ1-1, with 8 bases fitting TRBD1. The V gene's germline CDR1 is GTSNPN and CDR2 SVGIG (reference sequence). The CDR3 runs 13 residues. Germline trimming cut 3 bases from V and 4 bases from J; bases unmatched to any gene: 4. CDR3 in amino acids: CAWRIDRGTEAFF. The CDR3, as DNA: TGTGCCTGGAGGATAGACAGGGGCACTGAAGCTTTCTTT.

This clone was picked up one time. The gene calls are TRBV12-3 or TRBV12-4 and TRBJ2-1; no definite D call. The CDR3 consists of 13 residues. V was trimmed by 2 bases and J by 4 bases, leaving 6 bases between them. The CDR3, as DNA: TGTGCCAGCAGTTTAAAATCTTACAATGAGCAGTTCTTC. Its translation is CASSLKSYNEQFF.

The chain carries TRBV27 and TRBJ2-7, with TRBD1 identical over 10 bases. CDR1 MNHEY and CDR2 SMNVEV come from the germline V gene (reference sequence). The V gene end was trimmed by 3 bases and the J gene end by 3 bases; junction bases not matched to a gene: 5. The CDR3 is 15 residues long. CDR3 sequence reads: CASSFQGQGFYEQYF. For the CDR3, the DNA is TGTGCCAGCAGTTTCCAGGGACAGGGGTTCTACGAGCAGTACTTC.

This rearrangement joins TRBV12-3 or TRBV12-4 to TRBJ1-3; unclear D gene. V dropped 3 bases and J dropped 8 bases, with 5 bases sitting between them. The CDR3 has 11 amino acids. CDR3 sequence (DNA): TGTGCCAGCAGTTTCGTTGACACCATATATTTT. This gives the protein CASSFVDTIYF.

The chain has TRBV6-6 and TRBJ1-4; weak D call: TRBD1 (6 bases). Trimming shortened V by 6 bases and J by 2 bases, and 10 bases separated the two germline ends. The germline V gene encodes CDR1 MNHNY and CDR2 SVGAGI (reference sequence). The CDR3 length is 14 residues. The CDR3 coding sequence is TGTGCCAGCAGAACACAGGGTACTAATGAAAAACTGTTTTTT. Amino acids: CASRTQGTNEKLFF.

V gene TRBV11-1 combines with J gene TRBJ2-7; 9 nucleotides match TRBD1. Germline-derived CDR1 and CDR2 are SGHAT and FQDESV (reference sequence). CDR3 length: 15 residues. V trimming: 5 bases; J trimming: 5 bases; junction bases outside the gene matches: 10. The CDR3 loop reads CASSQPTGGGHEQYF. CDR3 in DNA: TGTGCCAGCAGCCAACCTACAGGGGGCGGCCACGAGCAGTACTTC. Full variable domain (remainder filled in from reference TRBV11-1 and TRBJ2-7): EAEVAQSPRYKITEKSQAVAFWCDPISGHATLYWYRQILGQGPELLVQFQDESVVDDSQLPKDRFSAERLKGVDSTLKIQPAELGDSAMYLCASSQPTGGGHEQYFGPGTRLTVT.

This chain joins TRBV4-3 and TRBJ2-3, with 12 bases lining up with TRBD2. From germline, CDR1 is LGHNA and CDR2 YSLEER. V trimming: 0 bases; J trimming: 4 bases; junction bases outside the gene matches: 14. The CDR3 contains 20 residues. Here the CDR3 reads CASSQDLAGGQGYEPDTQYF. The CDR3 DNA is TGCGCCAGCAGCCAAGATCTAGCGGGGGGGCAAGGGTATGAGCCAGATACGCAGTATTTT.

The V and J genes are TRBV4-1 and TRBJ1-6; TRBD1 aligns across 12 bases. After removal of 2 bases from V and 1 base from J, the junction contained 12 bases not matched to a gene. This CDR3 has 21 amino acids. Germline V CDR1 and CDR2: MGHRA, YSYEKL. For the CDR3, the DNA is TGCGCCAGCAGCCAAAACTCTCCGGGACAGGGGGCTTGGTCCTATAATTCACCCCTCCACTTT. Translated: CASSQNSPGQGAWSYNSPLHF.

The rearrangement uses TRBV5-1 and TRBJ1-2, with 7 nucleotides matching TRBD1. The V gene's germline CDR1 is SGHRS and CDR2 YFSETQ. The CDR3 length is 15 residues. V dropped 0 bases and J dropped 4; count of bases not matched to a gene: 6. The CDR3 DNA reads TGCGCCAGCAGCTTGGGGGACAGATTTGGCTATGGCTACACCTTC. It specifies CASSLGDRFGYGYTF.

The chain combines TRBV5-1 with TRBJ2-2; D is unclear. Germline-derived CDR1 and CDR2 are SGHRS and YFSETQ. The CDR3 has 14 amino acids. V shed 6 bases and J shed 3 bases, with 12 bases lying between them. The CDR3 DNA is TGCGCCAGCACACTTCTATCTCACACCGGGGAGCTGTTTTTT. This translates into CASTLLSHTGELFF.

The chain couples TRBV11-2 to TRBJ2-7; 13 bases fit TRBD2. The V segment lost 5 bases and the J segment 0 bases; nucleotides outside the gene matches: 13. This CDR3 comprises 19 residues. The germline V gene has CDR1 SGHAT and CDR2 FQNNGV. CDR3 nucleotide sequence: TGTGCCAGCAGCCGTCCTCGACTAGCGGGGGGTCCGCACTCCTACGAGCAGTACTTC. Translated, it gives CASSRPRLAGGPHSYEQYF. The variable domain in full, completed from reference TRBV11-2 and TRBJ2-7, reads EAGVAQSPRYKIIEKRQSVAFWCNPISGHATLYWYQQILGQGPKLLIQFQNNGVVDDSQLPKDRFSAERLKGVDSTLKIQPAKLEDSAVYLCASSRPRLAGGPHSYEQYFGPGTRLTVT.

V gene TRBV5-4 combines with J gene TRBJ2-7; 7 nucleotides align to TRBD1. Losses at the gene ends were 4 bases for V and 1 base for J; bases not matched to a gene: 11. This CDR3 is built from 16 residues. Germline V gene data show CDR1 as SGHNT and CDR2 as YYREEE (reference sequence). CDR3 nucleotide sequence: TGTGCCAGCAGCCCCACCGGGACAGCTAATTCCTACGAGCAGTACTTC. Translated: CASSPTGTANSYEQYF.

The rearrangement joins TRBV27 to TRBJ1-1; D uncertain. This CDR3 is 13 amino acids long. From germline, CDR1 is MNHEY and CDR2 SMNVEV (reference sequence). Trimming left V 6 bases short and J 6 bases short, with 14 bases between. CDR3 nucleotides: TGTGCCAGCAGCGATCGGGGTACTGCTGAAGCTTTCTTT. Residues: CASSDRGTAEAFF.

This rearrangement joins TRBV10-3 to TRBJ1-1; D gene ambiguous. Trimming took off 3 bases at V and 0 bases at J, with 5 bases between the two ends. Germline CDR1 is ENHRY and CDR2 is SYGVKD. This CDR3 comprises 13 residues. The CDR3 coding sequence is TGTGCCATCAGTGATGGCTTGAACACTGAAGCTTTCTTT. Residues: CAISDGLNTEAFF.

CDR3 sequence: CASSIRKTGPGTEAFF. The CDR3 DNA reads as TGTGCCAGTAGTATAAGAAAGACAGGACCAGGCACTGAAGCTTTCTTT. J is TRBJ1-1 and V is TRBV19; TRBD1 might be the D (6 bases). Germline V gives CDR1 LNHDA, CDR2 SQIVND (reference sequence). The CDR3 contains 16 residues. Between the trimmed V and J ends, which lost 2 bases and 4 bases, there was a span of 17 bases.

DNA for the CDR3: TGTGCCTGGAGACCCAGCAAACAGGGCTCCACTGAAGCTTTCTTT. Translated, it gives CAWRPSKQGSTEAFF. The chain couples TRBV30 to TRBJ1-1; possible D gene TRBD1, 6 bases. The CDR3 runs to 15 residues. The germline V and J ends were trimmed by 3 bases and 4 bases, with 18 bases remaining between them. CDR1 and CDR2 (germline): GTSNPN, SVGIG (reference sequence).

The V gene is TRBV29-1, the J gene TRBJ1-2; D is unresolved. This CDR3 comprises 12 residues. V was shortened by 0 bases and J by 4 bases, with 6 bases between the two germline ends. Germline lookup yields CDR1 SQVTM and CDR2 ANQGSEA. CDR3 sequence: CSVEEAGYGYTF. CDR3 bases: TGCAGCGTTGAAGAAGCAGGCTATGGCTACACCTTC.